This T cell receptor (beta chain) was recovered during a study of immune heterogeneity within non-small cell lung tumors. Overall study: There was 1 tumor not otherwise specified, along with some 11 non-squamous carcinomas and several squamous cell carcinomas.

The study's findings and limits: Comparison across individual patients showed largely distinct high-frequency T-cell receptor beta clonotypes.

Germline V gene lookup returns CDR1 DFQATT and CDR2 SNEGSKA (reference sequence). The V end was cut by 4 bases, the J end by 4 bases, with 8 bases between. The CDR3 is made up of 11 amino acids. Genomic DNA from bulk tumor acted as the template, and roughly 0.55 ug was loaded per sample. Surgical sampling yielded several biopsies per primary tumor (spaced far apart). Patients underwent curative surgery for untreated, newly diagnosed non-small cell lung cancer. Those donating were patients (newly diagnosed with non-small cell lung cancer) who were having surgery with curative intent. Within the sample, this clonotype is medium-sized. What it binds is unknown. Using 32 V and 13 J primers, multiplex PCR amplified TCR beta CDR3. TCRdb re-analysed the multiplex PCR reads in MiXCR, keeping a single row per CDR3 protein. The table lists 10,000 to 13,000 distinct CDR3 sequences, less than 30% of them singletons.

The chain couples TRBV20-1 to TRBJ2-7; D ambiguous. The source material was lung tumor tissue. The clonotype was recovered from a woman aged 60-75 years with non-small cell lung cancer. In DNA, the CDR3 is TGCAGTGCTACCCATATATACGAGCAGTACTTC. This codes for CSATHIYEQYF.